This record covers a single T cell receptor beta chain. The CDR3 extends over 12 amino acids. The germline V gene has CDR1 LNHNV and CDR2 YYDKDF (reference sequence). The V gene lost 4 bases and the J gene lost 2 bases, with 3 bases spanning the gap. The data belong to a study of blood T cell repertoires in COVID-19. Sequencing used immunoSEQ multiplex PCR; TCRdb keeps in-frame clones, though not all of them. The sample contains about 4,600 clones, roughly 90% of which appear only once. This chain joins TRBV15 and TRBJ2-1; D remains ambiguous. The sequenced sample was peripheral blood. The source of this sequence is a woman older than 75 with acute or convalescent COVID-19. The CDR3 loop reads CATSTPYNEQFF. The CDR3 DNA reads TGTGCCACCAGCACTCCCTACAATGAGCAGTTCTTC.